This T cell receptor (beta chain) was recovered during a study of beta chain features in type 1 diabetes. Germline-derived CDR1 and CDR2 are KGHSH and LQKENI. Trimming took off 11 bases at V and 1 base at J, with 17 bases between the two ends. The CDR3 loop spans 14 amino acids. Sorting that relied on CD45RO/CCR7/CD25/CD127/CD95/CD27 yielded CD4+ naive, central memory, regulatory and stem cell-like memory cells. Study-wide findings and caveats: Across all four CD4+ subsets, people with type 1 diabetes showed modestly shorter TCRB CDR3s. Insertions at VDJ junctions were less frequent in type 1 diabetes patients. These patients also deleted more nucleotides at the same junctions. PCR might preferentially amplify shorter templates, equally in patients and controls.

This clone was detected only a few times. Its matching antigen is unknown. cDNA synthesis used the whole RNA isolate, giving expressed TCRB sequences. The table came from immunoSEQ multiplex PCR; TCRdb's copy has only in-frame clones and leaves some out. The sample yields fewer than 70,000 clones, around 60% seen once. This clonotype was sampled from a woman aged 25 to 39 with type 1 diabetes. The specimen sequenced was stem cell memory CD4+ T cells from blood. The chain employs TRBV18 and TRBJ1-1, with D maybe TRBD1 (6 bases). The CDR3 sequence is CAGVTRTENTEAFF. CDR3 sequence (DNA): TGTGCCGGGGTAACCAGGACAGAGAACACTGAAGCTTTCTTT.